What follows are 22 T cell receptor beta chains derived from one specimen sequenced in a study of T cells of healthy individuals. MiXCR, run by TCRdb on the 5' RACE reads, gives a single entry per CDR3 protein. Found here are tens of thousands of distinct CDR3 sequences, roughly 14% of them singletons; the top ten hold roughly a sixth. Source of these receptors: a human donor in good health.

This clonotype was detected a few times. CDR3 region: CASSQVRAGELFF. In nucleotides, the CDR3 is TGTGCCAGCAGCCAGGTCAGGGCCGGGGAGCTGTTTTTT. The chain joins TRBV7-2 to TRBJ2-2; a weak D match, TRBD1 (5 bases). CDR3 size: 13 residues. Trimming took off 5 bases at V and 6 bases at J, with 10 bases between the two ends. Germline-derived CDR1 and CDR2 are SGHTA and FQGNSA.

This clonotype was counted many times. The chain recombines TRBV29-1 with TRBJ1-2, with 9 nucleotides matching TRBD1. The CDR3 length is 13 residues. Germline assignment: CDR1 SQVTM and CDR2 ANQGSEA. J lost 8 bases, V lost 4 bases, and 8 bases had no gene match. The CDR3 sequence: CSVGQQGAEGYTF. DNA of the CDR3: TGCAGCGTTGGCCAACAGGGGGCGGAAGGCTACACCTTC.

The sample holds a few counts of this clonotype. The chain carries TRBV3-1 and TRBJ2-7; TRBD1 is a possible D gene (7 bases). Deletions cut 4 bases from V and 2 bases from J, with 18 bases between. This CDR3 has 16 amino acids. Germline lookup yields CDR1 LGHDT and CDR2 YNNKEL (reference sequence). The CDR3 protein is CASSPEGQISTYEQYF. The CDR3 nucleotides read TGTGCCAGCAGCCCGGAGGGACAGATCTCGACCTACGAGCAGTACTTC.

V and J are TRBV2 and TRBJ2-7; D is perhaps TRBD2 (6 bases). V lost 8 bases to trimming and J lost 6 bases, with 17 bases between them. The CDR3 consists of 13 residues. Germline V lookup: CDR1 SNHLY, CDR2 FYNNEI. CDR3 amino acids: CASRGGVVGEQYF. DNA of the CDR3: TGTGCCAGCCGAGGAGGGGTGGTAGGCGAGCAGTACTTC.

This clonotype was seen a handful of times. J is TRBJ1-2 and V is TRBV7-2; 8 positions match TRBD1. Germline V gene lookup returns CDR1 SGHTA and CDR2 FQGNSA. The CDR3 contains 13 residues. The V and J ends lost 5 bases and 4 bases, in that order; junction bases with no gene match: 3. DNA of the CDR3: TGTGCCAGCAGCCCGGACAGGGTCTATGGCTACACCTTC. This codes for CASSPDRVYGYTF.

The sample holds a few counts of this clonotype. The chain recombines TRBV6-5 with TRBJ2-4, with D possibly TRBD1 on 6 matching bases. CDR1 is MNHEY and CDR2 is SVGAGI in the germline V gene. CDR3 size: 12 residues. Trimming removed 10 bases from V and 10 bases from J, with 17 bases in between. As DNA, the CDR3 is TGTGCCACCCAAACAGGGATTGGGATTCAGTACTTC. It is translated as CATQTGIGIQYF.

CDR3 protein: CASSYSPGQRAYEQYF. The CDR3 nucleotides read TGTGCCAGCAGTTACTCCCCCGGACAGCGAGCCTACGAGCAGTACTTC. This sequence joins TRBV6-5 and TRBJ2-7; D possibly corresponds to TRBD1 (6 bases). The CDR3 extends over 16 amino acids. The germline V gene encodes CDR1 MNHEY and CDR2 SVGAGI. V was cut by 0 bases and J by 2 bases, with 14 bases left in between.

This clonotype was detected a few times. This chain uses TRBV24-1 with TRBJ1-3; D unclear. The CDR3 is made up of 15 amino acids. Germline CDR1 is KGHDR and CDR2 is SFDVKD. The V end lost 4 bases, the J end lost 0 bases, and 9 bases lay between the germline ends. The CDR3 spells CATSDGDFSGNTIYF. CDR3 DNA: TGTGCCACCAGTGACGGTGACTTCTCTGGAAACACCATATATTTT.

This clonotype was detected ten times or more. The gene calls are TRBV20-1 and TRBJ1-2; D might be TRBD1 (5 bases). Trimming pared 3 bases from V and 2 bases from J, leaving 16 bases between. The V gene's germline CDR1 is DFQATT and CDR2 SNEGSKA (reference sequence). The CDR3 totals 15 residues. This CDR3 reads CSASRGIGGNYGYTF. CDR3 coding DNA: TGCAGTGCTAGTAGGGGAATCGGGGGGAACTATGGCTACACCTTC.

There are many counts of this clonotype. The chain has TRBV29-1 and TRBJ1-2, with TRBD1 identical over 8 bases. Germline V gene data show CDR1 as SQVTM and CDR2 as ANQGSEA. The trim removed 4 bases at V and 5 bases at J, leaving 9 bases unmatched. CDR3 size: 14 residues. CDR3 nucleotide sequence: TGCAGCGTTGTAACTCAGGGGGCAGGGTATGGCTACACCTTC. This encodes CSVVTQGAGYGYTF.

The V gene is TRBV5-6, the J gene TRBJ2-2; TRBD2 might be the D (5 bases). This CDR3 is 16 amino acids long. Germline V lookup: CDR1 SGHDT, CDR2 YYEEEE. The germline V and J ends were trimmed by 6 bases and 1 base, with 16 bases remaining between them. The CDR3 protein is CASILAEARNTGELFF. The CDR3 DNA reads as TGTGCCAGCATTCTCGCGGAGGCCCGGAACACCGGGGAGCTGTTTTTT.

Ten or more counts support this clonotype. This sequence joins TRBV12-3 or TRBV12-4 and TRBJ1-2; TRBD1 is a possible D gene (5 bases). Trimming removed 6 bases at V and 6 bases at J, with 17 bases between. The CDR3 loop spans 14 amino acids. The chain's CDR3 is CASSRTGPLNGYTF. The CDR3 bases are TGTGCCAGCAGCCGAACAGGACCGCTCAATGGCTACACCTTC.

Comments on this clonotype: At one end the junction does not follow the germline gene, possibly because of a read error. This chain connects TRBV10-3 to TRBJ2-2; perhaps TRBD1 as D (6 bases). The CDR3 totals 16 residues. Germline V CDR1 and CDR2: ENHRY, SYGVKD. CDR3 residues: CAIREQGYPNTGELFF. The CDR3 nucleotides are TGTGCCATCCGTGAACAGGGATATCCGAACACCGGGGAGCTGTTTTTT.

This chain joins TRBV7-9 and TRBJ1-5; D is perhaps TRBD1 (6 bases). Germline CDR1 is SEHNR and CDR2 is FQNEAQ (reference sequence). This CDR3 is 14 amino acids long. The ends were cut back, 1 base at V and 5 bases at J, with 9 bases in the middle. This CDR3 is CASSLDGGHQPQHF. In DNA, the CDR3 is TGTGCCAGCAGCTTAGACGGGGGGCATCAGCCCCAGCATTTT.

This clonotype was seen repeatedly, ten times or more. The chain joins TRBV7-9 to TRBJ2-7; D may correspond to TRBD1 or TRBD2 (5 bases each). CDR3 length: 13 amino acids. Germline CDR1 reads SEHNR; CDR2 reads FQNEAQ (reference sequence). Trimming cost V 4 bases and J 8 bases, with 15 bases left between them. CDR3 loop: CASSYRDGLQQYF. For the CDR3, the DNA is TGTGCCAGCAGCTACCGGGACGGCCTGCAGCAGTACTTC.

This clonotype was detected ten times or more. This sequence joins TRBV6-5 and TRBJ2-7, with 7 bases matching TRBD1. CDR3 size: 14 residues. Germline V gene sequence: CDR1 MNHEY, CDR2 SVGAGI. The J segment lost 4 bases and the V segment lost 8 bases, leaving 11 bases of the junction unmatched. CDR3: CASSVEGARYEQYF. The CDR3 DNA sequence: TGTGCCAGCTCCGTTGAGGGGGCAAGATACGAGCAGTACTTC.

The J gene is TRBJ2-7, the V gene TRBV19; 7 bases are a match to TRBD1. There are 15 residues in the CDR3. Looked up from germline, CDR1 is LNHDA and CDR2 is SQIVND (reference sequence). V shed 5 bases and J 6 bases; nucleotides not matched to a gene: 13. The CDR3 here is CASSDPDRVSGEQYF. The DNA of the CDR3 is TGTGCCAGTAGTGACCCCGACAGGGTCTCTGGCGAGCAGTACTTC.

This clonotype was counted at least ten times. The J gene is TRBJ1-6, the V gene TRBV30; D is ambiguous. With 6 bases removed from V and 4 bases from J, the gap between germline ends came to 13 bases. This CDR3 contains 14 residues. CDR1 and CDR2 (germline): GTSNPN, SVGIG (reference sequence). The DNA of the CDR3 is TGTGCCTGCCGCCTGAATAATTATAATTCACCCCTCCACTTT. Protein sequence: CACRLNNYNSPLHF.

The table lists this clonotype with many counts. The chain joins TRBV27 to TRBJ1-1; no definite D call. Per germline, CDR1 MNHEY and CDR2 SMNVEV (reference sequence). The CDR3 is made up of 14 amino acids. V was cut by 0 bases and J by 1 base, with 6 bases left in between. Here the CDR3 reads CASSLSRQNTEAFF. CDR3 nucleotides: TGTGCCAGCAGTTTATCGAGACAGAACACTGAAGCTTTCTTT.

V gene TRBV20-1 combines with J gene TRBJ2-5; tentatively, D is TRBD2 (5 bases). The germline CDR1 and CDR2 sequences are DFQATT and SNEGSKA (reference sequence). V gave up 0 bases and J gave up 2 bases, with 16 bases separating them. There are 16 residues in the CDR3. In DNA, the CDR3 is TGCAGTGCTAGAGATCCCAAGGACTTCGATCAAGAGACCCAGTACTTC. The encoded protein is CSARDPKDFDQETQYF.

This clonotype was seen ten or more times. The chain joins TRBV4-3 to TRBJ1-2; 7 positions match TRBD1. This CDR3 is 16 amino acids long. Germline CDR1 reads LGHNA; CDR2 reads YSLEER. The V and J ends lost 1 base and 2 bases, in that order; junction bases with no gene match: 7. CDR3 region: CASSQVSGGVNYGYTF. The CDR3, as DNA: TGCGCCAGCAGCCAAGTGTCAGGGGGGGTGAACTATGGCTACACCTTC.

This clonotype was counted a few times. The chain uses TRBV24-1 and TRBJ1-5; TRBD1 matches 9 bases. The germline gives CDR1 KGHDR, CDR2 SFDVKD. This CDR3 is 15 amino acids long. Losses at the gene ends were 4 bases for V and 6 bases for J; bases not matched to a gene: 6. DNA for the CDR3: TGTGCCACCAGTGAGCCTGGGACAGGGTTTCAGCCCCAGCATTTT. Translated: CATSEPGTGFQPQHF.